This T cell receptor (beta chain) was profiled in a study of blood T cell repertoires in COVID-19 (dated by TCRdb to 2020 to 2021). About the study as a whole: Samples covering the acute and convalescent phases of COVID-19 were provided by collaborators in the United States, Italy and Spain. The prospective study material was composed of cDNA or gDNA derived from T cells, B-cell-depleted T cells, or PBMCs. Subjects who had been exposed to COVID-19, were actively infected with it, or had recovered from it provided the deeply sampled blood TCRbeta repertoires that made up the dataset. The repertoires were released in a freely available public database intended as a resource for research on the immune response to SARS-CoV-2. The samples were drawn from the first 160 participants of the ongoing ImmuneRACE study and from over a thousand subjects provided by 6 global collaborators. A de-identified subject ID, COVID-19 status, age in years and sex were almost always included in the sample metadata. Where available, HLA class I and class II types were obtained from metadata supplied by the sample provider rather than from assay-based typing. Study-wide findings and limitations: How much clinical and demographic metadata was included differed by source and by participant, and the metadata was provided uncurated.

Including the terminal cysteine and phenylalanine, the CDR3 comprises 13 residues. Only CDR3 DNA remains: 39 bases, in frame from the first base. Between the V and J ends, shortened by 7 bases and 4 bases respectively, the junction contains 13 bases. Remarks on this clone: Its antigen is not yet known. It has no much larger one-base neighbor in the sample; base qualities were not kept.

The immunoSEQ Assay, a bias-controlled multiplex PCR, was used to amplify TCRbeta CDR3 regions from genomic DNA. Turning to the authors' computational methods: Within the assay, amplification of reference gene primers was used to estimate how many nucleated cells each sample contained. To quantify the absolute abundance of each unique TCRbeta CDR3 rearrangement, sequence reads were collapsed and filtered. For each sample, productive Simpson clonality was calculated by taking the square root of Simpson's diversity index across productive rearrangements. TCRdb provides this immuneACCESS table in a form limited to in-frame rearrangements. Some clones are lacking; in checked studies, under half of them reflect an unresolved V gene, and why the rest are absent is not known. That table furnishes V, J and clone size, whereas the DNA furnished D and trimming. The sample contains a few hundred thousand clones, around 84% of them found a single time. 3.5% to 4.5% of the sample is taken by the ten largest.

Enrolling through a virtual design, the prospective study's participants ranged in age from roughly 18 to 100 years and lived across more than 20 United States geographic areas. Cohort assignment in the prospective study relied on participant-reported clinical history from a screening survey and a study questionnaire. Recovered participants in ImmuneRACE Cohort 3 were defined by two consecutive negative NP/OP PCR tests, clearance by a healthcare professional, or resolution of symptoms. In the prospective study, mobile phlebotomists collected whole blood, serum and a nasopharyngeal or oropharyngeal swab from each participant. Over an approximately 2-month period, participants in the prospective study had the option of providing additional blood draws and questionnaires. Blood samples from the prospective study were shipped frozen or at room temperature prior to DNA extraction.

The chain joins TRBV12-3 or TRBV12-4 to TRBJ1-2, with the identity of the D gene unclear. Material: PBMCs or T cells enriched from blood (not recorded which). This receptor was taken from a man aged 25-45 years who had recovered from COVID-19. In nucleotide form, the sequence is TGTGCCAGCACCAACAGTAACCTCTATGGCTACACCTTC. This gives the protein CASTNSNLYGYTF.